The 10 T cell receptor beta chains reported below all come from one sample, sequenced in a study of cytomegalovirus exposure and HLA in healthy donors. It was with 60 Vbeta and 13 Jbeta primers that the PCR ran. Repertoires were generated with immunoSEQ multiplex PCR, while TCRdb's copy carries only in-frame clones and drops some. The sample includes about 110,000 clones, 70% of them seen just once. The sequencing sample was made of PBMCs. All receptors come from a man in his forties in good health and CMV-seropositive.

This clone was detected a few times. The chain uses TRBV4-1 and TRBJ1-2; 10 nucleotides match TRBD1. Germline V gives CDR1 MGHRA, CDR2 YSYEKL. The J segment lost 7 bases and the V segment lost 3 bases, leaving 2 bases of the junction unmatched. The CDR3 extends over 13 amino acids. The CDR3 DNA reads TGCGCCAGCAGCCAGACAGGGGGCACTGGCTACACCTTC. It codes for CASSQTGGTGYTF.

The chain couples TRBV7-2 to TRBJ2-5; 8 positions agree with TRBD1. J was trimmed by 5 bases and V by 5 bases; bases with no gene match: 10. Per germline, CDR1 SGHTA and CDR2 FQGNSA. This CDR3 contains 15 residues. The CDR3 DNA is TGTGCCAGCAGCGCGCCAGGGGGCGCGATGGAGACCCAGTACTTC. Translated, it gives CASSAPGGAMETQYF.

The genes are TRBV7-2 and TRBJ1-5; unclear D gene. Germline V lookup: CDR1 SGHTA, CDR2 FQGNSA. This CDR3 has 14 residues. The V gene lost 6 bases and the J gene lost 1 base, with 10 bases spanning the gap. The CDR3 sequence is CASSTGLSNQPQHF. DNA for the CDR3: TGTGCCAGCAGTACGGGTTTAAGCAATCAGCCCCAGCATTTT.

The gene calls are TRBV5-5 and TRBJ1-2; 10 bases map to TRBD1. This CDR3 is 17 amino acids long. Losses at the gene ends were 2 bases for V and 6 bases for J; bases not matched to a gene: 13. CDR1 is SGHKS, CDR2 YYEKEE, per germline (reference sequence). The CDR3 DNA is TGTGCCAGCAGCTTAGCGACCGGGACAGGGGAATTGCATGGCTACACCTTC. Residues: CASSLATGTGELHGYTF.

This chain uses TRBV5-6 with TRBJ1-1, with 7 bases matching TRBD1. This CDR3 has 17 residues. Germline V gives CDR1 SGHDT, CDR2 YYEEEE. V shed 0 bases, J shed 5 bases, and the junction held 13 bases outside the gene matches. CDR3 DNA sequence: TGTGCCAGCAGCTTGGAGAGAGAAGGGGGCAAAGGAACTGAAGCTTTCTTT. As protein: CASSLEREGGKGTEAFF.

The rearrangement joins TRBV27 to TRBJ1-4, with 7 bases fitting TRBD1. CDR1 is MNHEY and CDR2 is SMNVEV in the germline V gene (reference sequence). The CDR3 covers 14 residues. The J segment lost 9 bases and the V segment lost 2 bases, leaving 6 bases of the junction unmatched. Here the CDR3 DNA reads TGTGCCAGCAGTTTAGACAGGGAAGGCAAAAAACTGTTTTTT. Amino acids: CASSLDREGKKLFF.

V gene TRBV18 combines with J gene TRBJ2-1; 7 bases line up with TRBD1. Per germline, CDR1 KGHSH and CDR2 LQKENI. The CDR3 is made up of 15 amino acids. Trimming cost V 3 bases and J 6 bases; bases outside gene matches: 8. The CDR3 sequence: CASSPRGQFPNEQFF. In nucleotides, the CDR3 is TGTGCCAGCTCACCGAGGGGACAGTTCCCCAATGAGCAGTTCTTC.

Only a few counts were recorded for this clone. The rearrangement links TRBV6-6 to TRBJ1-1, with TRBD1 matching over 8 bases. Germline trimming cut 5 bases from V and 6 bases from J; bases unmatched to any gene: 8. The germline V gene encodes CDR1 MNHNY and CDR2 SVGAGI (reference sequence). The CDR3 is made up of 14 amino acids. For the CDR3, the DNA is TGTGCCAGCAGTACCCAACAGGGGGGCGCTGAAGCTTTCTTT. This translates into CASSTQQGGAEAFF.

V usage is TRBV2 and J usage is TRBJ1-5, with D perhaps TRBD1 (6 bases). The germline V gene has CDR1 SNHLY and CDR2 FYNNEI. CDR3 length: 15 amino acids. Trimming pared 6 bases from V and 0 bases from J, leaving 12 bases between. This CDR3 reads CASSVRGASNQPQHF. The CDR3 region has the DNA TGTGCCAGCAGCGTCAGGGGCGCTAGCAATCAGCCCCAGCATTTT.

This clone was seen more than once but under ten times. The chain combines TRBV5-4 with TRBJ2-1; tentatively, D is TRBD1 (5 bases). V lost 0 bases to trimming and J lost 10 bases, with 8 bases between them. The length of the CDR3 is 12 residues. Per the germline V gene, CDR1 is SGHNT and CDR2 is YYREEE (reference sequence). DNA for the CDR3: TGTGCCAGCAGCTTGGCGCGGACAGAGCAGTTCTTC. Translation: CASSLARTEQFF.